Only one count was recorded for the clone carrying this T cell receptor beta chain. This sample is part of a study of blood T cell repertoires in COVID-19. Original processing notes: Amplification of reference gene primers provided the estimated nucleated cell counts. Assay used: immunoSEQ multiplex PCR; TCRdb lists only in-frame clones, some missing. D and trimming were read from the DNA, whereas the V and J calls and clone size are those reported in that table. This table has just over 50,000 clones, less than 90% appearing once. The germline gives CDR1 MNHEY, CDR2 SMNVEV (reference sequence). The CDR3 has 14 residues. With V trimmed by 1 base and J by 6 bases, 5 bases remained unmatched.

This receptor was identified in a human donor with active COVID-19. The donor label of this sample is uncertain. This chain joins TRBV27 and TRBJ1-2; 7 bases match TRBD1. The specimen was peripheral blood. The CDR3, as DNA: TGTGCCAGCAGTTTATGGGGCCAGGGGGATGGCTACACCTTC. This encodes CASSLWGQGDGYTF.